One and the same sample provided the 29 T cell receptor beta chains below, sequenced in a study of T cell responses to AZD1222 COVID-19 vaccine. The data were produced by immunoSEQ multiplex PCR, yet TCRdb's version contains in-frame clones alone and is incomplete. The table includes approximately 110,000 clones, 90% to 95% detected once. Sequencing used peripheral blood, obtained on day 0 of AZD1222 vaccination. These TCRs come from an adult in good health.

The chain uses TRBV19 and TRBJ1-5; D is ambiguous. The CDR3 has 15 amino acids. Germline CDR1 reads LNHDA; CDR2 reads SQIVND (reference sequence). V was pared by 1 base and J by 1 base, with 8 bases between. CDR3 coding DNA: TGTGCCAGTAGTATAGCGGACTCGAGCAATCAGCCCCAGCATTTT. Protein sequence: CASSIADSSNQPQHF.

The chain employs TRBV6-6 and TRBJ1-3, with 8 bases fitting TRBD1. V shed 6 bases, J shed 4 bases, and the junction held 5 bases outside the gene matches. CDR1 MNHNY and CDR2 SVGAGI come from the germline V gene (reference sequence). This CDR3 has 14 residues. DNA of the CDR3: TGTGCCAGCAGAACAGGGACAGGCGGAAACACCATATATTTT. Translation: CASRTGTGGNTIYF.

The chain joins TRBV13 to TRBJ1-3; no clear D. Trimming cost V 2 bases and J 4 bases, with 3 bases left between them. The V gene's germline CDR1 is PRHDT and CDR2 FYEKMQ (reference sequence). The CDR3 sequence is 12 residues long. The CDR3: CASSLTGNTIYF. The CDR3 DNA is TGTGCCAGCAGCTTAACGGGAAACACCATATATTTT.

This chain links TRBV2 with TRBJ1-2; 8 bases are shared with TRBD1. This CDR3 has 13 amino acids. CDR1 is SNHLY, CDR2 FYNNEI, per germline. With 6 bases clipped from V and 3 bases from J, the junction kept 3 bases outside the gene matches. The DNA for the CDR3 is TGTGCCAGCAGCTTGGGACAGGACTATGGCTACACCTTC. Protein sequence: CASSLGQDYGYTF.

The CDR3 DNA is TGTGCCAGCAGTGACAGACGTCCCGTAGGGAATTCACCCCTCCACTTT. As protein: CASSDRRPVGNSPLHF. The chain carries TRBV2 and TRBJ1-6; no reliable D call. Germline-derived CDR1 and CDR2 are SNHLY and FYNNEI. Trimming left V 3 bases short and J 7 bases short, with 16 bases between. The CDR3 totals 16 residues.

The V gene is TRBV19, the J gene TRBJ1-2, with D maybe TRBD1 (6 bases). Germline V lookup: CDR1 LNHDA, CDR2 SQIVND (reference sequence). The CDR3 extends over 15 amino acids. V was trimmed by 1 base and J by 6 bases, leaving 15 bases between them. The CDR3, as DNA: TGTGCCAGTAGTATAGCTCGGGGGCAGACTGATGGCTACACCTTC. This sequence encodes CASSIARGQTDGYTF.

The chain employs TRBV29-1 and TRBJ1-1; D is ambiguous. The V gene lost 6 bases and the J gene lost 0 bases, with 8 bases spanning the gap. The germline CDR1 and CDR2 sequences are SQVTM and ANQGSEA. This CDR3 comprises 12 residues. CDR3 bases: TGCAGCGTGCGGACGGTGAACACTGAAGCTTTCTTT. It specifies CSVRTVNTEAFF.

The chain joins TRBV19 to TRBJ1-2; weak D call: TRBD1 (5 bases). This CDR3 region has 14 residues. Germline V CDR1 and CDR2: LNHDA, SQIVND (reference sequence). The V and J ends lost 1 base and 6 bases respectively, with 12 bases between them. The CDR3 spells CASSIVSGRDGYTF. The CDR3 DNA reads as TGTGCCAGTAGTATAGTCTCAGGGCGGGATGGCTACACCTTC.

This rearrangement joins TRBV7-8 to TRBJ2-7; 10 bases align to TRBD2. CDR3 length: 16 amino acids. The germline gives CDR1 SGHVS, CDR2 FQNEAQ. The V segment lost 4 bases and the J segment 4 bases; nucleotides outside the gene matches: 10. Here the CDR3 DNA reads TGTGCCAGCAGCTACTTCCGACTAGCGGGCCCTTACGAGCAGTACTTC. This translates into CASSYFRLAGPYEQYF.

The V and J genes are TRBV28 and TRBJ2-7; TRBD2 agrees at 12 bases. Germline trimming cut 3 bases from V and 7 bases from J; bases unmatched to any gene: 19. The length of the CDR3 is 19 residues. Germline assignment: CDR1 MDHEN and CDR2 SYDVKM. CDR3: CASSLPSSGRDSRLREQYF. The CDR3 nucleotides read TGTGCCAGCAGTTTGCCCTCTAGCGGGAGGGACTCCAGACTGCGGGAGCAGTACTTC.

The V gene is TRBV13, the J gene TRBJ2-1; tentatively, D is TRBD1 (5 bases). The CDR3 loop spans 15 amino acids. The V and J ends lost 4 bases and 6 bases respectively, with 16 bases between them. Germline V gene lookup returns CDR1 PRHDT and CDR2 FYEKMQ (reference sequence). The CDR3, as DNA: TGTGCCAGCAGCTACGTAACAACAGGCTCCAATGAGCAGTTCTTC. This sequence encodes CASSYVTTGSNEQFF.

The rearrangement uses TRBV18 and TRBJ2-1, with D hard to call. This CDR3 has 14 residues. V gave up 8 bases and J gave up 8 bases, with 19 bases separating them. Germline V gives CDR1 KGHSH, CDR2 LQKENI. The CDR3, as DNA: TGTGCCAGCACGGACGCAGCAGGAGTTGATGAGCAGTTCTTC. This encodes CASTDAAGVDEQFF.

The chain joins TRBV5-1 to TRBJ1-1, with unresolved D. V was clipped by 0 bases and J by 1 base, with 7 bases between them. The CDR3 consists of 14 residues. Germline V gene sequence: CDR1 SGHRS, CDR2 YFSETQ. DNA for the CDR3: TGCGCCAGCAGCTTGGAGTGGGCGAACACTGAAGCTTTCTTT. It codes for CASSLEWANTEAFF.

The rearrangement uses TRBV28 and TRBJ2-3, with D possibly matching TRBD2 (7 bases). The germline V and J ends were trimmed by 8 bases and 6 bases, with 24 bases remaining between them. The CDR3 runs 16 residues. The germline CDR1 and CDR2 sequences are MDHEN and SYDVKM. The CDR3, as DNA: TGTGCCAGCTTAACACCGAGGGGGAGGGACCCGGATACGCAGTATTTT. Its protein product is CASLTPRGRDPDTQYF.

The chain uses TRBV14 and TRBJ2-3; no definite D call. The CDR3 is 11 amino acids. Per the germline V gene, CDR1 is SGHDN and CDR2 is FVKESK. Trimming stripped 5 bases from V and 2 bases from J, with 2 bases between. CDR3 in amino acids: CASSYTDTQYF. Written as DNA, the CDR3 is TGTGCCAGCAGCTACACAGATACGCAGTATTTT.

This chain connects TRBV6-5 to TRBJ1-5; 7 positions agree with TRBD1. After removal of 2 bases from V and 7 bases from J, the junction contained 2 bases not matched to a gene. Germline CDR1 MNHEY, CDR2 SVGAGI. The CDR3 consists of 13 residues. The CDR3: CASSYTQGQPQHF. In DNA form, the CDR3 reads TGTGCCAGCAGTTACACACAGGGGCAGCCCCAGCATTTT.

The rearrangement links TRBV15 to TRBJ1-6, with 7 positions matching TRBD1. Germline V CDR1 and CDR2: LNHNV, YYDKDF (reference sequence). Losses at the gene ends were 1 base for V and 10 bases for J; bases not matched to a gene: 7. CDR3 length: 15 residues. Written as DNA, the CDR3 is TGTGCCACCAGCAGAGGACAGGGAGTAGGGTCACCCCTCCACTTT. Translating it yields CATSRGQGVGSPLHF.

CDR3 nucleotide sequence: TGTGCCAGCAGTGAGGGTCGTCACCAGAACACTGAAGCTTTCTTT. It encodes CASSEGRHQNTEAFF. V and J are TRBV2 and TRBJ1-1; D gene ambiguous. Germline V gene data show CDR1 as SNHLY and CDR2 as FYNNEI. This CDR3 comprises 15 residues. Trimming cost V 3 bases and J 1 base, with 12 bases left between them.

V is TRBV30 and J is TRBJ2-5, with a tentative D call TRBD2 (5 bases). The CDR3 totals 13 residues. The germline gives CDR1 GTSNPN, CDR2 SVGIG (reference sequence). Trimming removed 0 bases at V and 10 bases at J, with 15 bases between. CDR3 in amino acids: CAWSVLDSYDQYF. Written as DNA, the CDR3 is TGTGCCTGGAGTGTCTTGGACTCATACGACCAGTACTTC.

For the CDR3, the DNA is TGTGCCAGCAGCTTAGCGCTATTGGAGGGCAGGCAGCCCCAGCATTTT. It translates to CASSLALLEGRQPQHF. V gene TRBV7-2 combines with J gene TRBJ1-5; D not certain. V lost 0 bases, J lost 7 bases, and 16 bases lay in between. The germline V gene encodes CDR1 SGHTA and CDR2 FQGNSA. This CDR3 has 16 residues.

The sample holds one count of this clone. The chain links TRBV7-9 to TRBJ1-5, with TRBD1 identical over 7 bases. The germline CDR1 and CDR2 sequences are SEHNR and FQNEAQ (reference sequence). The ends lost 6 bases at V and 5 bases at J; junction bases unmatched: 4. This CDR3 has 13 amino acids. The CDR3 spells CASSPTGYQPQHF. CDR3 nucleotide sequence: TGTGCCAGCAGTCCGACAGGGTATCAGCCCCAGCATTTT.

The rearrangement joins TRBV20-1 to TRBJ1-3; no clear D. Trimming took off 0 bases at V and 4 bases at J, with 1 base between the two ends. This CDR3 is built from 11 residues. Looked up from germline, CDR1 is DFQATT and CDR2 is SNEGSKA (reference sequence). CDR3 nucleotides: TGCAGTGCTAGAGAGGGAAACACCATATATTTT. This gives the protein CSAREGNTIYF.

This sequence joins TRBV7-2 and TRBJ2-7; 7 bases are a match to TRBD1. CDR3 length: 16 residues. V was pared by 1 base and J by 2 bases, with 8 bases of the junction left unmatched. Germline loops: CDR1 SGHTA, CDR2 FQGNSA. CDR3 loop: CASSLDSATGTYEQYF. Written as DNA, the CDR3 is TGTGCCAGCAGCTTAGATAGTGCGACAGGGACCTACGAGCAGTACTTC.

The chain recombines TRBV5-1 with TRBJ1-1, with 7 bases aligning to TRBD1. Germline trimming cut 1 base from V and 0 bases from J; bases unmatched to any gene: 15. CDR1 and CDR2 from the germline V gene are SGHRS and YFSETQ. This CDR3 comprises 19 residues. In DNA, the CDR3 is TGCGCCAGCAGCTTGAGGAGGGAATTCGGGACAGCGATGAACACTGAAGCTTTCTTT. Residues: CASSLRREFGTAMNTEAFF.

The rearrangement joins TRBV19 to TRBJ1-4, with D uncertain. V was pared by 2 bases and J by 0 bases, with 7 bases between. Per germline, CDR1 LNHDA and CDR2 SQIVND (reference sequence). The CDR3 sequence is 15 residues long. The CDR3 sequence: CASSIRNPTNEKLFF. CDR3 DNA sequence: TGTGCCAGTAGTATAAGAAACCCAACTAATGAAAAACTGTTTTTT.

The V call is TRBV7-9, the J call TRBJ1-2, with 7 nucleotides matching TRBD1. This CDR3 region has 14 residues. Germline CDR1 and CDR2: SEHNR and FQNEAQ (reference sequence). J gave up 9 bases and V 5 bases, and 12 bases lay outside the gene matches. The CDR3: CASSVAGTEASYTF. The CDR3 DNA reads TGTGCCAGCAGCGTTGCCGGGACAGAAGCGAGCTACACCTTC.

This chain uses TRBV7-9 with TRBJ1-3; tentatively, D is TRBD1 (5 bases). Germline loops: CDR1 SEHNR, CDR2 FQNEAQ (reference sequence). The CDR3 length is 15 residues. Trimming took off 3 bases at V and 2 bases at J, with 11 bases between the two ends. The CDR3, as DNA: TGTGCCAGCAGCTTTGTCACAGGAACTGGAAACACCATATATTTT. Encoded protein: CASSFVTGTGNTIYF.

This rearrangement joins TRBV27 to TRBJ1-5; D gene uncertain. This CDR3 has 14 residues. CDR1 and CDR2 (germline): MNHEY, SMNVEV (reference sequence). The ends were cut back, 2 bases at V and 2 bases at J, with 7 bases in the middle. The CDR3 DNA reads TGTGCCAGCAGTTTAAATGTTGGCAATCAGCCCCAGCATTTT. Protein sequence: CASSLNVGNQPQHF.

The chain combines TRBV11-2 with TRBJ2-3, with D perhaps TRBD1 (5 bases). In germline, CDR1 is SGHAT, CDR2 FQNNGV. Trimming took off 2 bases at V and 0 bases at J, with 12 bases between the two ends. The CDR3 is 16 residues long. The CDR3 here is CASSLLGEASTDTQYF. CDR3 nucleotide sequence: TGTGCCAGCAGCTTATTAGGGGAAGCTAGCACAGATACGCAGTATTTT.